Sequencing of this TCR beta chain was carried out in a study of blood T cell repertoires in COVID-19. Germline CDR1 and CDR2: MDHEN and SYDVKM. The CDR3 extends over 14 amino acids. V gave up 3 bases and J gave up 3 bases; unmatched junction bases: 4. Authors' analysis steps: Amplified reference gene primers provided the basis for estimating nucleated cell counts. Some clones are missing from TCRdb's copy, which holds only in-frame ones; the method was immunoSEQ multiplex PCR. The DNA gave D and trimming, while V, J and clone size come from that table. The table has 140,000 or so clones, roughly 79% seen once.

The source is a woman in her fifties or sixties with acute or convalescent COVID-19. The material sequenced was peripheral blood. The chain joins TRBV28 to TRBJ1-2; TRBD1 matches at 7 bases. CDR3 sequence: CASSLRGGDYGYTF. Here the CDR3 DNA reads TGTGCCAGCAGTTTGAGAGGGGGCGACTATGGCTACACCTTC.